This passage covers 28 T cell receptor beta chains from one sample sequenced in a study of blood T cell repertoires in COVID-19. Sequencing was performed with immunoSEQ multiplex PCR; in TCRdb, only in-frame clones are kept and a portion is missing. In the table there are 300,000 to 500,000 clones, 70% to 90% of which are singletons. The sample comprised PBMCs or T cells enriched from blood (not recorded which). These receptors came from a woman aged 25 to 39 with acute COVID-19.

This chain links TRBV11-2 with TRBJ2-1; TRBD2 aligns across 9 bases. Germline V CDR1 and CDR2: SGHAT, FQNNGV. CDR3 length: 15 amino acids. With 5 bases clipped from V and 8 bases from J, the junction kept 10 bases outside the gene matches. CDR3 bases: TGTGCCAGCAGCCGACAGCGCGGGGGGGGTGATGAGCAGTTCTTC. This gives the protein CASSRQRGGGDEQFF.

The V and J genes are TRBV5-1 and TRBJ2-3; the D gene is possibly TRBD1 (6 bases). Trimming removed 4 bases from V and 5 bases from J, with 14 bases in between. Germline-derived CDR1 and CDR2 are SGHRS and YFSETQ. The CDR3 consists of 14 residues. This CDR3 reads CASSTGQLEDTQYF. CDR3 sequence (DNA): TGCGCCAGCAGCACCGGACAGCTCGAAGATACGCAGTATTTT.

In this sample, this clone turned up once. V usage is TRBV7-3 and J usage is TRBJ2-7; 7 nucleotides agree with TRBD1. Germline V lookup: CDR1 SGHTA, CDR2 FQGTGA. Trimming took 5 bases from V and 4 from J; bases not matched to a gene: 5. The CDR3 has 13 residues. The CDR3 nucleotides are TGTGCCAGCAGCCCTGGGACAGAGTACGAGCAGTACTTC. Its protein is CASSPGTEYEQYF.

The chain is built from TRBV28 and TRBJ1-5; D possibly corresponds to TRBD1 (6 bases). Germline V gives CDR1 MDHEN, CDR2 SYDVKM. V lost 2 bases and J 7 bases, leaving 21 bases between the germline ends. The CDR3 length is 17 residues. The CDR3 region has the DNA TGTGCCAGCAGTTTACTCGACCTCACAGGGATCCTACAGCCCCAGCATTTT. This encodes CASSLLDLTGILQPQHF.

This CDR3 reads CASKQGSNSPLHF. CDR3 bases: TGTGCCAGCAAACAGGGGAGTAATTCACCCCTCCACTTT. The genes are TRBV6-5 and TRBJ1-6, with 7 positions matching TRBD1. The germline V gene has CDR1 MNHEY and CDR2 SVGAGI. J was trimmed by 6 bases and V by 7 bases; bases with no gene match: 3. The CDR3 spans 13 residues.

The rearrangement joins TRBV5-1 to TRBJ1-1; 7 bases line up with TRBD1. The CDR3 has 15 residues. Germline V gene lookup returns CDR1 SGHRS and CDR2 YFSETQ. With 3 bases clipped from V and 1 base from J, the junction kept 6 bases outside the gene matches. The CDR3, as DNA: TGCGCCAGCAGCTACAGGGGACGGCAGAACACTGAAGCTTTCTTT. Translated: CASSYRGRQNTEAFF.

Here the CDR3 reads CASSSYRVGYEQYF. The CDR3 DNA sequence: TGTGCCAGCAGTTCGTACAGGGTAGGCTACGAGCAGTACTTC. This chain uses TRBV28 with TRBJ2-7, with D perhaps matching TRBD1 (6 bases). This CDR3 is built from 14 residues. V lost 4 bases to trimming and J lost 3 bases, with 13 bases between them. Germline values: CDR1 MDHEN, CDR2 SYDVKM.

The chain combines TRBV21-1 with TRBJ1-4; TRBD1, as called in the table, went unchecked against the DNA. TRBV21-1 is given as a pseudogene. The CDR3 consists of 15 residues. CDR3 bases: TGTGCCAGCAGCTCACGACTCAGGGGAAGGGAAAAACTGTTTTTT. Protein: CASSSRLRGREKLFF.

V gene TRBV6-4 combines with J gene TRBJ2-1, with D possibly TRBD2 on 5 matching bases. This CDR3 is built from 13 residues. Trimming took off 2 bases at V and 6 bases at J, with 8 bases between the two ends. Germline V gene sequence: CDR1 MRHNA, CDR2 SNTAGT. The CDR3 sequence: CASSDEGGNEQFF. CDR3 bases: TGTGCCAGCAGTGACGAGGGCGGCAATGAGCAGTTCTTC.

CDR3 residues: CASSMALRGVAEAFF. DNA of the CDR3: TGTGCCAGTAGTATGGCCCTGCGGGGCGTCGCTGAAGCTTTCTTT. The J gene is TRBJ1-1, the V gene TRBV19; possible D gene TRBD1, 5 bases. The V and J ends lost 3 bases and 6 bases respectively, with 17 bases between them. Germline lookup yields CDR1 LNHDA and CDR2 SQIVND (reference sequence). The CDR3 covers 15 residues.

This clone appeared a few times. The chain is built from TRBV6-5 and TRBJ1-5; 7 nucleotides agree with TRBD1. V trimming: 5 bases; J trimming: 3 bases; junction bases outside the gene matches: 4. The germline V gene has CDR1 MNHEY and CDR2 SVGAGI. The CDR3 sequence is 14 residues long. As DNA, the CDR3 is TGTGCCAGCAGTACCGGGACAGCCAATCAGCCCCAGCATTTT. Translated: CASSTGTANQPQHF.

As concerns this clone: This specimen includes other DNA sequences encoding the same CDR3. The chain carries TRBV6-5 and TRBJ1-2; D call uncertain. Trimming stripped 7 bases from V and 5 bases from J, with 8 bases between. The CDR3 contains 11 residues. The germline CDR1 and CDR2 sequences are MNHEY and SVGAGI. The DNA for the CDR3 is TGTGCCAGCACGACGGGGTATGGCTACACCTTC. It specifies CASTTGYGYTF.

The V and J genes are TRBV11-2 and TRBJ1-2; D remains unclear. Germline CDR1 SGHAT, CDR2 FQNNGV. V was trimmed by 8 bases and J by 4 bases, leaving 14 bases between them. This CDR3 is built from 13 residues. CDR3 protein: CASGGPGSYGYTF. The CDR3 coding sequence is TGTGCCAGCGGAGGACCGGGGAGCTATGGCTACACCTTC.

The rearrangement joins TRBV12-5 to TRBJ1-6; D is unclear. Trimming took off 2 bases at V and 7 bases at J, with 12 bases between the two ends. CDR3 length: 15 residues. Germline CDR1 and CDR2: LGHNT and FRNRAP. CDR3 region: CASGLTREFNSPLHF. CDR3 bases: TGTGCTAGTGGTTTGACACGGGAGTTCAATTCACCCCTCCACTTT.

The CDR3 sequence: CASSAGTAYNEQFF. CDR3 bases: TGCGCCAGCAGTGCCGGGACAGCCTACAATGAGCAGTTCTTC. The gene calls are TRBV5-1 and TRBJ2-1; 7 positions match TRBD1. This CDR3 comprises 14 residues. Trimming cost V 5 bases and J 2 bases; bases outside gene matches: 4. Germline V gives CDR1 SGHRS, CDR2 YFSETQ.

As concerns this clone: A much larger clone sits a single nucleotide away, making a read error possible. The sample has other DNA sequences that encode this CDR3 too. The chain is built from TRBV18 and TRBJ1-5, with TRBD1 identical over 8 bases. CDR3 length equals 15 residues. Germline V gene sequence: CDR1 KGHSH, CDR2 LQKENI. V lost 3 bases to trimming and J lost 2 bases; unmatched junction nucleotides: 3. Here the CDR3 reads CASSPDRGGNQPQHF. CDR3 in DNA: TGTGCCAGCTCACCTGACAGGGGCGGCAATCAGCCCCAGCATTTT. The variable domain in full, with the rest retrieved from reference TRBV18 and TRBJ1-5, is NAGVMQNPRHLVRRRGQEARLRCSPMKGHSHVYWYRQLPEEGLKFMVYLQKENIIDESGMPKERFSAEFPKEGPSILRIQQVVRGDSAAYFCASSPDRGGNQPQHFGDGTRLSIL.

The chain carries TRBV6-5 and TRBJ1-1, with D tentatively TRBD1 (6 bases). V dropped 5 bases and J dropped 6 bases, with 13 bases sitting between them. The CDR3 totals 13 residues. CDR1 is MNHEY and CDR2 is SVGAGI in the germline V gene. CDR3 nucleotide sequence: TGTGCCAGCAGTCTACAGGGAGTCGCTGAAGCTTTCTTT. Protein: CASSLQGVAEAFF.

This clone has a handful of counts. The chain recombines TRBV7-8 with TRBJ2-3, with 13 positions matching TRBD2. J gave up 5 bases and V 3 bases, and 8 bases lay outside the gene matches. This CDR3 is built from 17 residues. Looked up from germline, CDR1 is SGHVS and CDR2 is FQNEAQ. The CDR3 DNA follows: TGTGCCAGCAGCTTCGGAAGGGGACTAGCGGGGCGAGATACGCAGTATTTT. It codes for CASSFGRGLAGRDTQYF.

The rearrangement uses TRBV30 and TRBJ1-1; unclear D gene. Trimming removed 3 bases at V and 3 bases at J, with 11 bases between. Germline V gene data show CDR1 as GTSNPN and CDR2 as SVGIG (reference sequence). This CDR3 has 13 amino acids. The CDR3 protein is CAWSRRGDTEAFF. The CDR3 bases are TGTGCCTGGAGCAGGCGGGGTGACACTGAAGCTTTCTTT.

The chain has TRBV9 and TRBJ2-2, with 8 bases aligning to TRBD2. The CDR3 is made up of 17 amino acids. Looked up from germline, CDR1 is SGDLS and CDR2 is YYNGEE. Losses at the gene ends were 0 bases for V and 1 base for J; bases not matched to a gene: 5. The CDR3 sequence is CASSVGAGALNTGELFF. The CDR3 nucleotides read TGTGCCAGCAGCGTAGGAGCGGGGGCCTTGAACACCGGGGAGCTGTTTTTT.

This clone appeared a single time. This chain connects TRBV4-3 to TRBJ1-5; no clear D gene. Germline CDR1 LGHNA, CDR2 YSLEER. The CDR3 runs to 18 residues. Between the trimmed V and J ends, which lost 0 bases and 0 bases, there was a span of 15 bases. The CDR3 loop reads CASSQDKRGRHSNQPQHF. The CDR3 DNA reads TGCGCCAGCAGCCAAGATAAAAGAGGGCGACATAGCAATCAGCCCCAGCATTTT.

The chain uses TRBV30 and TRBJ1-2; D is uncertain. The V gene lost 0 bases and the J gene lost 7 bases, with 15 bases spanning the gap. There are 14 residues in the CDR3. The germline V gene has CDR1 GTSNPN and CDR2 SVGIG (reference sequence). This CDR3 is CAWSVEFVAGGYTF. The CDR3, as DNA: TGTGCCTGGAGTGTAGAGTTTGTGGCAGGTGGCTACACCTTC.

This clone was observed once. The genes are TRBV24-1 and TRBJ2-7, with TRBD1 identical over 8 bases. The V gene end was trimmed by 3 bases and the J gene end by 6 bases; junction bases not matched to a gene: 6. Germline CDR1 is KGHDR and CDR2 is SFDVKD. The CDR3 is 14 residues long. The CDR3 DNA reads as TGTGCCACCAGTGATAGGACAGGGATTGGCGAGCAGTACTTC. This codes for CATSDRTGIGEQYF.

Concerning this clone: The sample carries other DNA sequences with the same CDR3. The chain is built from TRBV7-9 and TRBJ1-2; D perhaps matches TRBD1 (6 bases). Germline values: CDR1 SEHNR, CDR2 FQNEAQ (reference sequence). Trimming removed 5 bases from V and 2 bases from J, with 9 bases in between. This CDR3 is built from 13 residues. The CDR3 sequence: CASSPTGNYGYTF. For the CDR3, the DNA is TGTGCCAGCAGCCCTACAGGGAACTATGGCTACACCTTC.

V and J are TRBV3-1 (or the pseudogene TRBV3-2) and TRBJ2-5; tentatively, D is TRBD1 (5 bases). Germline V gene lookup returns CDR1 LGHDT and CDR2 YNNKEL (reference sequence). The CDR3 totals 14 residues. The V end lost 4 bases, the J end lost 1 base, and 10 bases lay between the germline ends. The CDR3 protein is CASSRQGVQETQYF. The CDR3 DNA reads as TGTGCCAGCAGCCGGCAAGGGGTCCAAGAGACCCAGTACTTC.

The rearrangement uses TRBV24-1 and TRBJ1-5; D gene ambiguous. Germline V gives CDR1 KGHDR, CDR2 SFDVKD. This CDR3 region has 14 residues. V was pared by 5 bases and J by 6 bases, with 13 bases between. The CDR3 here is CATSVGAPGQPQHF. The CDR3, as DNA: TGTGCCACCAGTGTTGGCGCCCCGGGTCAGCCCCAGCATTTT.

The chain uses TRBV5-1 and TRBJ2-5; 13 bases map to TRBD2. The CDR3 covers 17 residues. Trimming took 2 bases from V and 5 from J; bases not matched to a gene: 9. The V gene's germline CDR1 is SGHRS and CDR2 YFSETQ. CDR3: CASSLGTSGARGETQYF. The CDR3 region has the DNA TGCGCCAGCAGCTTAGGGACTAGCGGGGCTCGAGGGGAGACCCAGTACTTC.

The chain employs TRBV5-1 and TRBJ1-2; TRBD1 matches at 11 bases. The CDR3 loop spans 15 amino acids. Germline CDR1 and CDR2: SGHRS and YFSETQ. Trimming removed 4 bases from V and 6 bases from J; junction bases left unmatched: 8. Here the CDR3 DNA reads TGCGCCAGCAGCCTCGGACAGGGGGCGTTAAATGGCTACACCTTC. Amino acid sequence: CASSLGQGALNGYTF.